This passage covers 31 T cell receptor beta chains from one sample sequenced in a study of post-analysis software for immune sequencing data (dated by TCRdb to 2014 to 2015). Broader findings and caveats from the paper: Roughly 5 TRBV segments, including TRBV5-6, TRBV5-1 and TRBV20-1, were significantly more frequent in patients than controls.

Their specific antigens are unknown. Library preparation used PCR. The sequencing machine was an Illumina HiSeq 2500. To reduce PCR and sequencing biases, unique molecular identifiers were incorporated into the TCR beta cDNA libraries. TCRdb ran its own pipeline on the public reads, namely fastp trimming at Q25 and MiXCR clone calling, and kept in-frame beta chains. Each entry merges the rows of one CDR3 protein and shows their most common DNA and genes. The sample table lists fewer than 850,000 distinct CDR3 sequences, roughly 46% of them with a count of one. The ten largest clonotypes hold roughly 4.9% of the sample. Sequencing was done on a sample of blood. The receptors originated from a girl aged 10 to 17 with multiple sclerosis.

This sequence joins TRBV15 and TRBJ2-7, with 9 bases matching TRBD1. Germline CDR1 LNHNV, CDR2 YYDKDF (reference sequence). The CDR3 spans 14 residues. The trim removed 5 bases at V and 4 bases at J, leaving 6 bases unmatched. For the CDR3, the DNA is TGTGCCACCAGCTCCTGGACAGGGGTATACGAGCAGTACTTC. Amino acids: CATSSWTGVYEQYF.

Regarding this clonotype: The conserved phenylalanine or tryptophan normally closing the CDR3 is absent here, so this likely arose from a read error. The CDR3 protein is CASSPDSTQETQYC. CDR3 DNA sequence: TGTGCCAGCAGTCCGGACAGTACTCAAGAGACCCAGTACTGC. The chain recombines TRBV28 with TRBJ2-5, with D possibly matching TRBD1 (6 bases). The germline gives CDR1 MDHEN, CDR2 SYDVKM. The V and J ends lost 5 bases and 2 bases respectively, with 12 bases between them. The length of the CDR3 is 14 residues.

CDR3 loop: CASSSDWGTEAFF. CDR3 coding DNA: TGCGCCAGCAGCTCCGACTGGGGCACTGAAGCTTTCTTT. The genes are TRBV5-1 and TRBJ1-1; D is uncertain. The V end lost 3 bases, the J end lost 4 bases, and 10 bases lay between the germline ends. Germline V gene data show CDR1 as SGHRS and CDR2 as YFSETQ. The CDR3 totals 13 residues.

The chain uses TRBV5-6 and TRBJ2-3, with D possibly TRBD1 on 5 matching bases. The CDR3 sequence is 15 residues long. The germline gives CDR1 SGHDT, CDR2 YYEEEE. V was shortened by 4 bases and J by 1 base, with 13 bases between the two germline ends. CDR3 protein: CASSQPGFGTDTQYF. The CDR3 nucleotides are TGTGCCAGCAGCCAACCAGGGTTTGGCACAGATACGCAGTATTTT. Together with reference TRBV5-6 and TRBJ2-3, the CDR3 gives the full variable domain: DAGVTQSPTHLIKTRGQQVTLRCSPKSGHDTVSWYQQALGQGPQFIFQYYEEEERQRGNFPDRFSGHQFPNYSSELNVNALLLGDSALYLCASSQPGFGTDTQYFGPGTRLTVL.

CDR3 protein: CASSLVPDAEYF. In DNA form, the CDR3 reads TGTGCCAGCAGTTTGGTGCCAGATGCGGAGTATTTT. The chain combines TRBV12-3 or TRBV12-4 with TRBJ2-3; D is undetermined. The V gene lost 3 bases and the J gene lost 13 bases, with 14 bases spanning the gap. The CDR3 extends over 12 amino acids.

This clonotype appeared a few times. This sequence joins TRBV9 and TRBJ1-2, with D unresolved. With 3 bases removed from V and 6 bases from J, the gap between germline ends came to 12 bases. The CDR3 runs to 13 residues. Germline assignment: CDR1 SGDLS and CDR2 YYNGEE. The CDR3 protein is CASSAPLRDGYTF. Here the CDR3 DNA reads TGTGCCAGCAGCGCTCCACTCCGGGATGGCTACACCTTC. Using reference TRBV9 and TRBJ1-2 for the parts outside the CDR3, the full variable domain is DSGVTQTPKHLITATGQRVTLRCSPRSGDLSVYWYQQSLDQGLQFLIQYYNGEERAKGNILERFSAQQFPDLHSELNLSSLELGDSALYFCASSAPLRDGYTFGSGTRLTVV.

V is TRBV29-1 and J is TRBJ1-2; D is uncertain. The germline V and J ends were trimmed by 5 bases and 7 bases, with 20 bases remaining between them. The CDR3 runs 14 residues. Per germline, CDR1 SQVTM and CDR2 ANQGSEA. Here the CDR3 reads CSVTGGGTKGGYTF. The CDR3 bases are TGCAGCGTTACGGGCGGTGGAACAAAAGGTGGCTACACCTTC.

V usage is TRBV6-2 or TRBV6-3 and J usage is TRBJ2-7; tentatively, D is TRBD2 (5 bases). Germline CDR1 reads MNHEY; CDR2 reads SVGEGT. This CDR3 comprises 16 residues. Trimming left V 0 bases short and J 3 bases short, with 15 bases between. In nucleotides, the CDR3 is TGTGCCAGCAGTTACTCGGGCGTTATGGGAGTCTACGAGCAGTACTTC. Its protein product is CASSYSGVMGVYEQYF.

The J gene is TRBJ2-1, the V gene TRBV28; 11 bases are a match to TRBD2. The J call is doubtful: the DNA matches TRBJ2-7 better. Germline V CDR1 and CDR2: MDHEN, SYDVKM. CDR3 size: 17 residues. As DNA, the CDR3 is TGTGCCAGCAGAACGGCTAGCGGGAGGCTTGACCTCTACGAGCAGTACTTC. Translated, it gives CASRTASGRLDLYEQYF.

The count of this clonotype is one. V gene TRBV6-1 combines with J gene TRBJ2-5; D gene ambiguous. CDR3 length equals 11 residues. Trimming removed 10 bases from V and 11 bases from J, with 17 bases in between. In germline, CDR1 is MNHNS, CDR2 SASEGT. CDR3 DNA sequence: TGTGCCACCACTCGAATGAAAGAGCAGTACTTC. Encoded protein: CATTRMKEQYF.

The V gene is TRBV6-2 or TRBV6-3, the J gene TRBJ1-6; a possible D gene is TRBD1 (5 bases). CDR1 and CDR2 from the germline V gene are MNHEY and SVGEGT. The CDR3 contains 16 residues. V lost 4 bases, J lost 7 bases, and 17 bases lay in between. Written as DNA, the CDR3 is TGTGCCAGCAGTTCCACCGCGGGGCCGCCGAATTCACCCCTCCACTTT. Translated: CASSSTAGPPNSPLHF.

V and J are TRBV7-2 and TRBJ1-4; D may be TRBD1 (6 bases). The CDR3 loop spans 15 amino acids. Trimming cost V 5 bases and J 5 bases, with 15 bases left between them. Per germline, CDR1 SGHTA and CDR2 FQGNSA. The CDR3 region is CASSLQTGQNEKLFF. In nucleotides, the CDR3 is TGTGCCAGCAGCCTACAAACCGGACAGAATGAAAAACTGTTTTTT.

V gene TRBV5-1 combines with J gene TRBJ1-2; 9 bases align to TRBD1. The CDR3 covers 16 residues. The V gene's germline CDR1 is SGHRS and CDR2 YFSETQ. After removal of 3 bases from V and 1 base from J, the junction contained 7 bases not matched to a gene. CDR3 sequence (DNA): TGCGCCAGCAGCTCGGCGGGGACAGGGAGTAACTATGGCTACACCTTC. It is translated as CASSSAGTGSNYGYTF.

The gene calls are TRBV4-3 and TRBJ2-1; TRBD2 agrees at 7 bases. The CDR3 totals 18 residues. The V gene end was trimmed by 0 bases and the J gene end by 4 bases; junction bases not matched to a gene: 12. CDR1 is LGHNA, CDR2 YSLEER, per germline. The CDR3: CASSQDPPSGAPYNEQFF. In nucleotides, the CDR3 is TGCGCCAGCAGCCAAGATCCTCCTAGCGGAGCCCCTTACAATGAGCAGTTCTTC.

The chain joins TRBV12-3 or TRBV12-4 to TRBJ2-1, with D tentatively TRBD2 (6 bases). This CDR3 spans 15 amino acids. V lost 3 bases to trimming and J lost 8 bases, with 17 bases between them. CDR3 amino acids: CASSFLHGSLHEQFF. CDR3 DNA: TGTGCCAGCAGTTTCCTCCACGGGAGTCTCCATGAGCAGTTCTTC.

The CDR3 DNA follows: TGTGCCAGCAGTTCCCTTTCGGGGACTAAGAGCGAGCAGTACTTC. Amino acids: CASSSLSGTKSEQYF. V usage is TRBV6-5 and J usage is TRBJ2-7; 7 bases align to TRBD2. V lost 4 bases to trimming and J lost 6 bases; unmatched junction nucleotides: 12. CDR3 length: 15 residues. CDR1 and CDR2 (germline): MNHEY, SVGAGI.

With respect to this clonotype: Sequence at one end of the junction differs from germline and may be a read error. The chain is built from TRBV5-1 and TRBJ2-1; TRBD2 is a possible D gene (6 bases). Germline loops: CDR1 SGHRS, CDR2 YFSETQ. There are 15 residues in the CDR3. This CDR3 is CASSISPSDYNEQFF. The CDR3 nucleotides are TGCGCCAGCAGCATCTCCCCCTCGGACTACAATGAGCAGTTTTTC.

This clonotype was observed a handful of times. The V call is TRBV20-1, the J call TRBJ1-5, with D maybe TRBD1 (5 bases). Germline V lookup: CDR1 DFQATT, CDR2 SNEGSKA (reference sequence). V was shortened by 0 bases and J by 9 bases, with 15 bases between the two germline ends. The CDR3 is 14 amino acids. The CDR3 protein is CSARERQGVAPQHF. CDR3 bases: TGCAGTGCTAGAGAAAGGCAGGGAGTGGCGCCCCAGCATTTT.

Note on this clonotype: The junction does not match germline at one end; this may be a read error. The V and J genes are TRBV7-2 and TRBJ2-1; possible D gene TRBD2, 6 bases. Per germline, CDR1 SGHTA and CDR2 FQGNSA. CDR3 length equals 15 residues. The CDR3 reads CASSNSGSGYNERFF. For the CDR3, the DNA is TGTGCCAGCAGCAACTCGGGTAGCGGCTACAATGAGCGGTTCTTC.

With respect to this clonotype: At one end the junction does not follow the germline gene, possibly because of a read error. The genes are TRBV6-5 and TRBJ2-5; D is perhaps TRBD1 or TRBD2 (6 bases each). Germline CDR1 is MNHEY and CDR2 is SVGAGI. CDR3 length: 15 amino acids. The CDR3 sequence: CARSYSNRGTGEQYF. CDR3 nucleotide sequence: TGTGCCCGCAGTTACTCGAATAGGGGGACGGGGGAGCAGTACTTC.

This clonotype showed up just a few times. The CDR3 nucleotides are TGTGCCACTTCAGGGGGAGGCTCCTACGAGCAGTACTTC. As protein: CATSGGGSYEQYF. The chain carries TRBV28 and TRBJ2-7; D perhaps matches TRBD1 (7 bases). V lost 10 bases and J lost 0, with 13 bases in between. The germline V gene encodes CDR1 MDHEN and CDR2 SYDVKM. CDR3 length equals 13 residues.

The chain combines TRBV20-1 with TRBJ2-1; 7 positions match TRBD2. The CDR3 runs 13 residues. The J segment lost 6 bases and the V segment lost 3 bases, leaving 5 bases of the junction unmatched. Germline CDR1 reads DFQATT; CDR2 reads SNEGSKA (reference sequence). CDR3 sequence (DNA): TGCAGTGCTAGGGAGACTAGCCGCAATGAGCAGTTCTTC. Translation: CSARETSRNEQFF.

Here the CDR3 reads CASSVADTPYEQYF. As DNA, the CDR3 is TGTGCCAGCAGCGTAGCGGACACTCCCTACGAGCAGTACTTC. The chain combines TRBV9 with TRBJ2-7, with D perhaps TRBD1 (5 bases). CDR1 is SGDLS and CDR2 is YYNGEE in the germline V gene. This CDR3 has 14 residues. The ends were cut back, 0 bases at V and 2 bases at J, with 9 bases in the middle.

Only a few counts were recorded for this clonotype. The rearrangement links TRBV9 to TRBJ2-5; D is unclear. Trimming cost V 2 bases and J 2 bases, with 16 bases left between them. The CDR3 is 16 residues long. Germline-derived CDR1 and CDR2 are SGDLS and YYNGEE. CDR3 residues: CASSVGPSVGQETQYF. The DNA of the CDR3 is TGTGCCAGCAGCGTGGGCCCTAGTGTAGGGCAAGAGACCCAGTACTTC.

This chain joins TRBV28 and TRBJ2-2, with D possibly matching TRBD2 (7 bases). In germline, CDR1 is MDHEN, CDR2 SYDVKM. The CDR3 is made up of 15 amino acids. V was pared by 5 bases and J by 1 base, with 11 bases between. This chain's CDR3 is CASSRGGLNTGELFF. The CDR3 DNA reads TGTGCCAGCAGTAGGGGGGGCCTGAACACCGGGGAGCTGTTTTTT.

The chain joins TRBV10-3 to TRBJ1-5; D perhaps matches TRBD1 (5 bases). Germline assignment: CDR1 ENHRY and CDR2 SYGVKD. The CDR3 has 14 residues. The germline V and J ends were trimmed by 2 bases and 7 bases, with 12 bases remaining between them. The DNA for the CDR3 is TGTGCCATCAGTGAGGGACACCCACTGCAGCCCCAGCATTTT. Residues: CAISEGHPLQPQHF.

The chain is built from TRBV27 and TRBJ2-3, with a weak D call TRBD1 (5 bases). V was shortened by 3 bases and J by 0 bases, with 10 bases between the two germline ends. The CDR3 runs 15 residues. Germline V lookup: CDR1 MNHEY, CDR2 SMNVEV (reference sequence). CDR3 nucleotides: TGTGCCAGCAGTTTTTTTTGGGGCAGCACAGATACGCAGTATTTT. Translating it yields CASSFFWGSTDTQYF.

This CDR3 is CASSQDLGDSNQPQHF. The DNA for the CDR3 is TGCGCCAGCAGCCAAGATCTGGGGGATAGCAATCAGCCCCAGCATTTT. The chain combines TRBV4-3 with TRBJ1-5; D is possibly TRBD1 (5 bases). In germline, CDR1 is LGHNA, CDR2 YSLEER. The V end was cut by 0 bases, the J end by 0 bases, with 9 bases between. The CDR3 consists of 16 residues.

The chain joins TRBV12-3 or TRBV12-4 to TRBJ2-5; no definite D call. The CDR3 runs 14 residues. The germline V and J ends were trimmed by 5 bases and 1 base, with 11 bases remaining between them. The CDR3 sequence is CASSPWGSQETQYF. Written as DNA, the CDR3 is TGTGCCAGCAGTCCCTGGGGTTCCCAAGAGACCCAGTACTTC.

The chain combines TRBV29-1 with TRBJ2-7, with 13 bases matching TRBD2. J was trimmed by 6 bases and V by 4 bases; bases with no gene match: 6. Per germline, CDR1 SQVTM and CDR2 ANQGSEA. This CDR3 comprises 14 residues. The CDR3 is CSVVLGTSGTEQYF. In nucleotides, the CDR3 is TGCAGCGTTGTTTTAGGGACTAGCGGGACCGAGCAGTACTTC.

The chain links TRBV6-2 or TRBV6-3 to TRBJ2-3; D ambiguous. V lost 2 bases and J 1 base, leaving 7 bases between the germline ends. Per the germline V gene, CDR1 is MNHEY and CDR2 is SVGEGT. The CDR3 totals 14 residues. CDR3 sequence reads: CASSYPLRTDTQYF. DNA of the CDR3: TGTGCCAGCAGTTACCCCCTACGCACAGATACGCAGTATTTT.